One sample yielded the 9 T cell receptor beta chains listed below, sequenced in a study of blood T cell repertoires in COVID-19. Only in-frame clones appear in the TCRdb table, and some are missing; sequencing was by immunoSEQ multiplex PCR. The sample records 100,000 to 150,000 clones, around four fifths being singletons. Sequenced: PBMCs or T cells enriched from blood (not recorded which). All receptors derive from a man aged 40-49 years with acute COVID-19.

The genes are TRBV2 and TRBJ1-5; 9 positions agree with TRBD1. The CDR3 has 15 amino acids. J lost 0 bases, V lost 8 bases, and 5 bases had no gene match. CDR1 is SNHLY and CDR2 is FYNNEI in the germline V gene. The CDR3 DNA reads TGTGCCAGCTGCCGGGACAGGGATAGCAATCAGCCCCAGCATTTT. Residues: CASCRDRDSNQPQHF.

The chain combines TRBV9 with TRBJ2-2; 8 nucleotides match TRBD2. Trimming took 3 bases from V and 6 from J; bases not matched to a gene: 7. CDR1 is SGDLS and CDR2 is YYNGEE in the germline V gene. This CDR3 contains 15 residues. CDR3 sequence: CASSAGGTKPGELFF. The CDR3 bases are TGTGCCAGCAGCGCGGGGGGGACTAAACCCGGGGAGCTGTTTTTT.

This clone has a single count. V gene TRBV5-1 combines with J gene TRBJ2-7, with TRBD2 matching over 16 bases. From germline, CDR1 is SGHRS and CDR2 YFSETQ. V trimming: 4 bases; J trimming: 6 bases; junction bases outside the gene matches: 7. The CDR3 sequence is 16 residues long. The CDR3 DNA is TGCGCCAGCAGCCCGGGGACTAGCGGGGGGGCAAGCGAGCAGTACTTC. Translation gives CASSPGTSGGASEQYF. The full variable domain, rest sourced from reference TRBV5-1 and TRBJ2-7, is KAGVTQTPRYLIKTRGQQVTLSCSPISGHRSVSWYQQTPGQGLQFLFEYFSETQRNKGNFPGRFSGRQFSNSRSEMNVSTLELGDSALYLCASSPGTSGGASEQYFGPGTRLTVT.

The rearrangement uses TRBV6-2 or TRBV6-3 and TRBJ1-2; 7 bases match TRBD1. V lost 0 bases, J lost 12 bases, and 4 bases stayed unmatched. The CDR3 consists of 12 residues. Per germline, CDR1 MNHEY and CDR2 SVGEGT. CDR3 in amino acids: CASSYSTGLHTF. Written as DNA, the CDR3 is TGTGCCAGCAGTTACTCGACAGGGTTACACACCTTC.

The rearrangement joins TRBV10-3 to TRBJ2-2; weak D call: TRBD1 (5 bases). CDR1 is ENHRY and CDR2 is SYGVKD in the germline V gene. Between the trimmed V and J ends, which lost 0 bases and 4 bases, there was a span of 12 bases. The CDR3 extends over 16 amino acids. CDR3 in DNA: TGTGCCATCAGTGAGTCTGAGTCAGGGCTCACCGGGGAGCTGTTTTTT. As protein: CAISESESGLTGELFF.

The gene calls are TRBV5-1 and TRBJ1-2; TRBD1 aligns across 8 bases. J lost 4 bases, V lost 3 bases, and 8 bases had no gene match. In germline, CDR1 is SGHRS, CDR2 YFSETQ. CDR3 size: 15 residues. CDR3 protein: CASSYILGQGYGYTF. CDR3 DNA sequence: TGCGCCAGCAGCTACATTTTAGGACAGGGCTATGGCTACACCTTC.

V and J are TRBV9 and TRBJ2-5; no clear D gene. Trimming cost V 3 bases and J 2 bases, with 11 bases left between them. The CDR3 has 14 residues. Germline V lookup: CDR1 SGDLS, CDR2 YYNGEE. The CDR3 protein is CASSDTATQETQYF. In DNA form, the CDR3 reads TGTGCCAGCAGCGATACAGCAACTCAAGAGACCCAGTACTTC.

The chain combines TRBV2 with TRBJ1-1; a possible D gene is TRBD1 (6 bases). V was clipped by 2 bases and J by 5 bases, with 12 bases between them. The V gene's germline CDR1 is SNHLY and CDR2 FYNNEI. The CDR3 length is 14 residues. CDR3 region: CASSEQGLLTEAFF. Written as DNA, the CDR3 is TGTGCCAGCAGTGAACAGGGGCTATTGACTGAAGCTTTCTTT.

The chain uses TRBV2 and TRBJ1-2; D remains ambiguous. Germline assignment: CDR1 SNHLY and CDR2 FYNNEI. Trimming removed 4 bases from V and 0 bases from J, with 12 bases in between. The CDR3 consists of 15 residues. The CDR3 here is CASSAMEWSNYGYTF. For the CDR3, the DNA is TGTGCCAGCAGTGCTATGGAGTGGTCTAACTATGGCTACACCTTC.